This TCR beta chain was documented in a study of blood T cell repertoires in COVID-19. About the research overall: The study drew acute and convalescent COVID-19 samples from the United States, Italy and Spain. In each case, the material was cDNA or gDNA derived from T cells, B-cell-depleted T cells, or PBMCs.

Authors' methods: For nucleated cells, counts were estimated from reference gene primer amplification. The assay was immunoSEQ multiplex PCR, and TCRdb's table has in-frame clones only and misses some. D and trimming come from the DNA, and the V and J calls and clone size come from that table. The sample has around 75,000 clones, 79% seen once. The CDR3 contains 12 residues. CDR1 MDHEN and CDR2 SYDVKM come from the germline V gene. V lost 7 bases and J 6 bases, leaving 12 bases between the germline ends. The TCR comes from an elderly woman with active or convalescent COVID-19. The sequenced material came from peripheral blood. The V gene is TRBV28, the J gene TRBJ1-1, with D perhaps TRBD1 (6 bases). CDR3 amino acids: CASTTRGSEAFF. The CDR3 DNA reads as TGTGCCAGCACCACCAGGGGATCTGAAGCTTTCTTT. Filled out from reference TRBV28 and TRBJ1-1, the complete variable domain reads DVKVTQSSRYLVKRTGEKVFLECVQDMDHENMFWYRQDPGLGLRLIYFSYDVKMKEKGDIPEGYSVSREKKERFSLILESASTNQTSMYLCASTTRGSEAFFGQGTRLTVV.